Listed here are 15 T cell receptor beta chains from one sample, sequenced in a study of early stage breast cancer tumors. Data came from immunoSEQ multiplex PCR; TCRdb stores just in-frame clones and leaves some out. Of 4,500 to 6,500 clones in the sample, 60% to 75% were seen once. The specimen was breast tumor tissue. The source of these receptors is a person in their sixties with breast cancer.

The chain couples TRBV19 to TRBJ2-1, with D perhaps matching TRBD2 (6 bases). V was trimmed by 2 bases and J by 0 bases, leaving 8 bases between them. The V gene's germline CDR1 is LNHDA and CDR2 SQIVND (reference sequence). The CDR3 runs to 15 residues. The DNA of the CDR3 is TGTGCCAGTAGTATATTGGGGGGCTCCTACAATGAGCAGTTCTTC. Residues: CASSILGGSYNEQFF.

This chain links TRBV30 with TRBJ2-5, with 8 bases aligning to TRBD2. The CDR3 consists of 14 residues. Germline assignment: CDR1 GTSNPN and CDR2 SVGIG (reference sequence). The trim removed 7 bases at V and 3 bases at J, leaving 10 bases unmatched. The CDR3 loop reads CASSFTLAEETQYF. Written as DNA, the CDR3 is TGTGCCTCCTCATTCACACTAGCGGAAGAGACCCAGTACTTC. The full variable domain, with the rest looked up from reference TRBV30 and TRBJ2-5, is SQTIHQWPATLVQPVGSPLSLECTVEGTSNPNLYWYRQAAGRGLQLLFYSVGIGQISSEVPQNLSASRPQDRQFILSSKKLLLSDSGFYLCASSFTLAEETQYFGPGTRLLVL.

This chain connects TRBV11-2 to TRBJ2-5; D unclear. V was trimmed by 0 bases and J by 7 bases, leaving 21 bases between them. The V gene's germline CDR1 is SGHAT and CDR2 FQNNGV. The CDR3 consists of 17 residues. The CDR3 DNA reads TGTGCCAGCAGCTTAGATACAGACTCACGACCTTTAGCGACCCAGTACTTC. This encodes CASSLDTDSRPLATQYF.

The CDR3 loop reads CASSEERFAFLTYEQYF. CDR3 nucleotides: TGCGCCAGCAGCGAAGAGAGGTTTGCCTTCCTGACCTACGAGCAGTACTTC. V is TRBV5-1 and J is TRBJ2-7; no clear D. This CDR3 has 17 amino acids. CDR1 SGHRS and CDR2 YFSETQ come from the germline V gene. Trimming cost V 4 bases and J 2 bases, with 22 bases left between them.

CDR3 sequence: CASSFDTGITEETQYF. In DNA form, the CDR3 reads TGCGCCAGCAGTTTTGATACAGGGATTACAGAAGAGACCCAGTACTTC. The chain joins TRBV5-1 to TRBJ2-5; TRBD1 might be the D (6 bases). Germline loops: CDR1 SGHRS, CDR2 YFSETQ. Trimming pared 5 bases from V and 3 bases from J, leaving 20 bases between. The CDR3 is 16 amino acids. Together with reference TRBV5-1 and TRBJ2-5, the CDR3 gives the full variable domain: KAGVTQTPRYLIKTRGQQVTLSCSPISGHRSVSWYQQTPGQGLQFLFEYFSETQRNKGNFPGRFSGRQFSNSRSEMNVSTLELGDSALYLCASSFDTGITEETQYFGPGTRLLVL.

This clone has just a few counts. This sequence joins TRBV2 and TRBJ2-7; TRBD2 matches at 7 bases. This CDR3 has 12 residues. V trimming: 5 bases; J trimming: 5 bases; junction bases outside the gene matches: 3. Looked up from germline, CDR1 is SNHLY and CDR2 is FYNNEI. In nucleotides, the CDR3 is TGTGCCAGCAGTTCCGGACTAGACGAGCAGTACTTC. Residues: CASSSGLDEQYF.

The V call is TRBV5-1, the J call TRBJ2-1, with D unclear. In germline, CDR1 is SGHRS, CDR2 YFSETQ. Trimming took off 0 bases at V and 6 bases at J, with 13 bases between the two ends. The CDR3 has 15 amino acids. CDR3 sequence reads: CASSLGSAPFNEQFF. The CDR3 bases are TGCGCCAGCAGCTTGGGGTCGGCGCCGTTCAATGAGCAGTTCTTC.

The gene calls are TRBV28 and TRBJ2-3; 8 bases align to TRBD2. In germline, CDR1 is MDHEN, CDR2 SYDVKM. The CDR3 extends over 18 amino acids. Germline trimming cut 5 bases from V and 6 bases from J; bases unmatched to any gene: 19. CDR3 sequence: CASSPSTGLGAVLDTQYF. CDR3 DNA sequence: TGTGCCAGCAGTCCATCGACGGGACTAGGAGCCGTCTTGGATACGCAGTATTTT.

This clone was detected only a few times. The chain uses TRBV28 and TRBJ1-2; the D gene is possibly TRBD1 (5 bases). Germline V lookup: CDR1 MDHEN, CDR2 SYDVKM. V was shortened by 5 bases and J by 5 bases, with 15 bases between the two germline ends. This CDR3 is built from 14 residues. In DNA, the CDR3 is TGTGCCAGCAGTCCCCTACGGGAGGGGTATGGCTACACCTTC. It translates to CASSPLREGYGYTF.

The genes are TRBV4-2 and TRBJ1-5; TRBD1 matches 8 bases. The CDR3 length is 16 residues. V gave up 0 bases and J gave up 6 bases; unmatched junction bases: 7. CDR1 is LGHNA and CDR2 is YNFKEQ in the germline V gene. CDR3 DNA: TGTGCCAGCAGCCAAGAGCGCAGGGGGCAGGGTCAGCCCCAGCATTTT. This encodes CASSQERRGQGQPQHF.

This chain joins TRBV6-1 and TRBJ2-1; possibly TRBD2 for D (5 bases). Germline-derived CDR1 and CDR2 are MNHNS and SASEGT. Trimming cost V 11 bases and J 6 bases, with 14 bases left between them. The CDR3 runs 12 residues. The CDR3 nucleotides read TGTGCCGTCGGGCTAGCCTCCAATGAGCAGTTCTTC. It is translated as CAVGLASNEQFF.

The J gene is TRBJ1-2, the V gene TRBV2; possibly TRBD1 for D (6 bases). CDR3 length: 14 residues. Germline assignment: CDR1 SNHLY and CDR2 FYNNEI. Trimming removed 5 bases from V and 9 bases from J, with 19 bases in between. The CDR3 protein is CASSPTTGASSYTF. The DNA of the CDR3 is TGTGCCAGCAGTCCAACGACAGGAGCCTCCAGCTACACCTTC. Supplemented by reference TRBV2 and TRBJ1-2, the full variable domain reads EPEVTQTPSHQVTQMGQEVILRCVPISNHLYFYWYRQILGQKVEFLVSFYNNEISEKSEIFDDQFSVERPDGSNFTLKIRSTKLEDSAMYFCASSPTTGASSYTFGSGTRLTVV.

The genes are TRBV5-6 and TRBJ1-3, with no clear D. This CDR3 spans 16 amino acids. Germline lookup yields CDR1 SGHDT and CDR2 YYEEEE. V lost 0 bases and J 0 bases, leaving 10 bases between the germline ends. CDR3 protein: CASSLDSSLSGNTIYF. CDR3 bases: TGTGCCAGCAGCTTGGACTCCTCACTCTCTGGAAACACCATATATTTT.

The V gene is TRBV30, the J gene TRBJ2-2, with D perhaps assigned TRBD1 or TRBD2 (6 bases each). Germline values: CDR1 GTSNPN, CDR2 SVGIG (reference sequence). Trimming left V 2 bases short and J 4 bases short, with 11 bases between. The CDR3 is 14 residues long. CDR3 nucleotides: TGTGCCTGGAGTACGGGGGCGACCACCGGGGAGCTGTTTTTT. Amino acids: CAWSTGATTGELFF.

This clone was picked up a small number of times. This chain links TRBV5-1 with TRBJ1-1, with D hard to call. Germline CDR1 SGHRS, CDR2 YFSETQ. The V gene lost 2 bases and the J gene lost 4 bases, with 9 bases spanning the gap. The CDR3 is made up of 13 amino acids. As DNA, the CDR3 is TGCGCCAGCAGCTTAGAGGGAGGCACTGAAGCTTTCTTT. Its translation is CASSLEGGTEAFF.